Below are 21 T cell receptor beta chains sequenced from a single sample in a study of T cells in Graves' hyperthyroidism and ophthalmopathy. TCR beta CDR3 region amplification was performed from RNA transcripts. A set of HTBI primers served as the primers for a first-round RT-PCR of the TCR CDR3. TCRdb reprocessed the multiplex PCR reads via MiXCR and lists one record per CDR3 protein. The sample includes hundreds of thousands of distinct CDR3 sequences, approximately 15% of them seen just once. Sample: blood. These receptors were taken from a woman between 50 and 59 years old with Graves' ophthalmopathy.

This clonotype came up many times. V gene TRBV11-3 combines with J gene TRBJ2-1; D might be TRBD2 (5 bases). Germline CDR1 is SGHNT and CDR2 is YENEEA. V shed 3 bases and J shed 10 bases, with 13 bases lying between them. This CDR3 is 13 amino acids long. CDR3 region: CASSFKGPGEQFF. Here the CDR3 DNA reads TGTGCCAGCAGCTTTAAGGGTCCGGGGGAGCAGTTCTTC.

This clonotype showed up many times. V usage is TRBV11-3 and J usage is TRBJ2-2; the D is unclear. Trimming pared 5 bases from V and 0 bases from J, leaving 10 bases between. Germline loops: CDR1 SGHNT, CDR2 YENEEA. This CDR3 has 15 residues. Written as DNA, the CDR3 is TGTGCCAGCAGCAAATCTTGGCCGAACACCGGGGAGCTGTTTTTT. This gives the protein CASSKSWPNTGELFF.

The chain couples TRBV20-1 to TRBJ2-1; D not certain. The CDR3 consists of 14 residues. Germline V gene sequence: CDR1 DFQATT, CDR2 SNEGSKA (reference sequence). V shed 7 bases and J shed 0 bases, with 13 bases lying between them. The CDR3 DNA follows: TGCAGTGTCAGCCCGTATAGCTCCTACAATGAGCAGTTCTTC. This encodes CSVSPYSSYNEQFF.

Many counts were recorded for this clonotype. The chain joins TRBV7-8 to TRBJ1-2; TRBD1 matches 8 bases. CDR3 length: 15 amino acids. V dropped 0 bases and J dropped 4; count of bases not matched to a gene: 4. Germline V CDR1 and CDR2: SGHVS, FQNEAQ. The CDR3 here is CASSLAGQAGYGYTF. In DNA form, the CDR3 reads TGTGCCAGCAGCTTAGCGGGACAGGCGGGCTATGGCTACACCTTC.

This clonotype was counted at least ten times. V and J are TRBV30 and TRBJ1-1; possibly TRBD1 for D (5 bases). Per germline, CDR1 GTSNPN and CDR2 SVGIG (reference sequence). Trimming removed 3 bases from V and 3 bases from J, with 8 bases in between. The CDR3 consists of 12 residues. The CDR3 coding sequence is TGTGCCTGGAGCGGCAGGGACACTGAAGCTTTCTTT. The encoded protein is CAWSGRDTEAFF.

This clonotype was seen repeatedly, ten times or more. This sequence joins TRBV5-1 and TRBJ2-1; D call uncertain. Germline CDR1 is SGHRS and CDR2 is YFSETQ. The V gene lost 0 bases and the J gene lost 0 bases, with 7 bases spanning the gap. The CDR3 sequence is 15 residues long. The CDR3 DNA sequence: TGCGCCAGCAGCTTGGCTATGAGCTCCTACAATGAGCAGTTCTTC. It is translated as CASSLAMSSYNEQFF.

V and J are TRBV11-1 and TRBJ2-1, with TRBD2 matching 11 bases. After removal of 3 bases from V and 5 bases from J, the junction contained 9 bases not matched to a gene. This CDR3 has 17 amino acids. Germline V CDR1 and CDR2: SGHAT, FQDESV (reference sequence). The CDR3 DNA follows: TGTGCCAGCAGCTTGGGACTAGCGGATGGGGAGAACAATGAGCAGTTCTTC. Its translation is CASSLGLADGENNEQFF.

This clonotype has at least ten counts. The chain carries TRBV20-1 and TRBJ2-7; a weak D match, TRBD1 (6 bases). The germline V gene has CDR1 DFQATT and CDR2 SNEGSKA (reference sequence). This CDR3 contains 15 residues. Trimming left V 0 bases short and J 0 bases short, with 12 bases between. CDR3 sequence: CSARDNRGSSYEQYF. The CDR3 region has the DNA TGCAGTGCTAGAGATAATAGGGGGAGCTCCTACGAGCAGTACTTC.

This clonotype was seen at least ten times. The gene calls are TRBV3-1 and TRBJ2-1; TRBD1 is a possible D gene (6 bases). The CDR3 is made up of 16 amino acids. V lost 4 bases to trimming and J lost 0 bases, with 13 bases between them. Germline V gene sequence: CDR1 LGHDT, CDR2 YNNKEL (reference sequence). The CDR3 coding sequence is TGTGCCAGCAGCCGCTACCTAGGGGGCTCCTACAATGAGCAGTTCTTC. Its translation: CASSRYLGGSYNEQFF.

This clonotype came up a few times. The V call is TRBV27, the J call TRBJ2-1; D is perhaps TRBD2 (7 bases). Deletions cut 7 bases from V and 9 bases from J, with 28 bases between. Germline CDR1 and CDR2: MNHEY and SMNVEV (reference sequence). This CDR3 is built from 17 residues. CDR3 protein: CASTKRVTSEGVGEQFF. CDR3 nucleotide sequence: TGTGCCAGCACCAAGAGAGTAACTAGCGAGGGGGTTGGTGAGCAGTTCTTC.

This clonotype was counted many times. The V and J genes are TRBV28 and TRBJ2-7; TRBD1 matches at 8 bases. The CDR3 spans 15 residues. J lost 2 bases, V lost 0 bases, and 3 bases had no gene match. The germline V gene encodes CDR1 MDHEN and CDR2 SYDVKM. The DNA for the CDR3 is TGTGCCAGCAGTTTATGGGCAGGGGGCACCTACGAGCAGTACTTC. This codes for CASSLWAGGTYEQYF.

The rearrangement joins TRBV5-6 to TRBJ1-4; TRBD1 matches 10 bases. CDR3 size: 16 residues. J gave up 7 bases and V 3 bases, and 9 bases lay outside the gene matches. CDR1 and CDR2 (germline): SGHDT, YYEEEE. This CDR3 is CASSSLRQGASEKLFF. The CDR3 DNA follows: TGTGCCAGCAGCTCCCTAAGACAGGGGGCATCTGAAAAACTGTTTTTT.

This clonotype was found many times. This sequence joins TRBV15 and TRBJ2-7, with 7 bases fitting TRBD1. The V gene's germline CDR1 is LNHNV and CDR2 YYDKDF (reference sequence). The CDR3 has 15 residues. J gave up 2 bases and V 4 bases, and 8 bases lay outside the gene matches. This CDR3 is CATSTGQVGPYEQYF. CDR3 coding DNA: TGTGCCACCAGCACCGGACAGGTGGGTCCCTACGAGCAGTACTTC.

CDR3 DNA: TGTGCCAGCAGTTACGGCAGGGCCTCTCTCCATGGCTACACCTTC. Residues: CASSYGRASLHGYTF. V and J are TRBV6-2 or TRBV6-3 and TRBJ1-2; D possibly corresponds to TRBD1 (5 bases). There are 15 residues in the CDR3. Germline V gene data show CDR1 as MNHEY and CDR2 as SVGEGT. Trimming took off 2 bases at V and 6 bases at J, with 16 bases between the two ends.

This clonotype showed up many times. The chain combines TRBV7-9 with TRBJ1-2, with 7 bases lining up with TRBD1. CDR1 and CDR2 from the germline V gene are SEHNR and FQNEAQ (reference sequence). The ends lost 6 bases at V and 6 bases at J; junction bases unmatched: 13. The CDR3 length is 15 residues. CDR3 protein: CASRFTGDWADGYTF. The CDR3 coding sequence is TGTGCCAGCAGGTTTACAGGGGATTGGGCGGATGGCTACACCTTC.

Note on this clonotype: A much bigger clone sits one base away, suggesting this may be a read error. The chain recombines TRBV15 with TRBJ1-5; D perhaps matches TRBD1 (5 bases). CDR1 is LNHNV and CDR2 is YYDKDF in the germline V gene (reference sequence). This CDR3 is built from 18 residues. CDR3 sequence reads: CATSRDVLETGNNQPQQF. The CDR3 region has the DNA TGTGCCACCAGCAGAGATGTTCTAGAAACAGGTAACAATCAGCCCCAGCAGTTT.

This clonotype was recorded a few times. The chain has TRBV11-2 and TRBJ2-7; 7 nucleotides match TRBD2. CDR3 size: 16 residues. After removal of 1 base from V and 0 bases from J, the junction contained 6 bases not matched to a gene. The germline gives CDR1 SGHAT, CDR2 FQNNGV. The CDR3 here is CASSLAGLGSSYEQYF. The CDR3 DNA is TGTGCCAGCAGCTTAGCTGGACTAGGGAGCTCCTACGAGCAGTACTTC. Drawing the rest from reference TRBV11-2 and TRBJ2-7, the complete variable domain is EAGVAQSPRYKIIEKRQSVAFWCNPISGHATLYWYQQILGQGPKLLIQFQNNGVVDDSQLPKDRFSAERLKGVDSTLKIQPAKLEDSAVYLCASSLAGLGSSYEQYFGPGTRLTVT.

This clonotype has a count of ten or more. The chain has TRBV12-3 or TRBV12-4 and TRBJ1-1; the match to TRBD1 covers 8 bases. Trimming removed 6 bases from V and 5 bases from J; junction bases left unmatched: 8. The CDR3 sequence is 14 residues long. DNA of the CDR3: TGTGCCAGCAGCGTAACAGGGGGTAGAACTGAAGCTTTCTTT. This gives the protein CASSVTGGRTEAFF.

This clonotype was seen a handful of times. This chain links TRBV20-1 with TRBJ2-7; 12 bases agree with TRBD2. Germline V gene sequence: CDR1 DFQATT, CDR2 SNEGSKA (reference sequence). The V gene end was trimmed by 6 bases and the J gene end by 2 bases; junction bases not matched to a gene: 11. This CDR3 spans 16 amino acids. DNA for the CDR3: TGCAGTGCAGAGGCTAGCGGGAGGGCCGTAACCTACGAGCAGTACTTC. Its translation: CSAEASGRAVTYEQYF.

V and J are TRBV7-6 and TRBJ2-4; 8 bases fit TRBD1. This CDR3 comprises 17 residues. Germline CDR1 and CDR2: SGHVS and FNYEAQ. With 4 bases clipped from V and 0 bases from J, the junction kept 8 bases outside the gene matches. The chain's CDR3 is CASSSSGGESAKNIQYF. The CDR3, as DNA: TGTGCCAGCAGCTCCTCAGGGGGCGAATCAGCCAAAAACATTCAGTACTTC.

This clonotype was detected a few times. This chain links TRBV20-1 with TRBJ1-5; the D gene is possibly TRBD1 (6 bases). V lost 7 bases and J 4 bases, leaving 17 bases between the germline ends. Germline-derived CDR1 and CDR2 are DFQATT and SNEGSKA (reference sequence). This CDR3 region has 14 residues. This CDR3 is CSVPLTGKNQPQHF. The CDR3 DNA reads TGCAGTGTTCCCTTGACAGGAAAAAATCAGCCCCAGCATTTT.